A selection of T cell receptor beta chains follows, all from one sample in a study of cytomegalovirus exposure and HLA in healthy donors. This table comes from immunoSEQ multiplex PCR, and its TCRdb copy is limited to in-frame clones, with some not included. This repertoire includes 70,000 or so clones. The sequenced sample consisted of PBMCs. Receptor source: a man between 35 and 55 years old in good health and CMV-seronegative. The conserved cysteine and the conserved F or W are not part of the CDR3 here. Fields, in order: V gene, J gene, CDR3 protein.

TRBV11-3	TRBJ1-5	ASSLLGGAGNQPQH
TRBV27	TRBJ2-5	ASSSPGQETQY
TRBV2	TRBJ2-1	ASSHRTSGGGTYNEQF
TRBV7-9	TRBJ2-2	ANGHTNTGELF
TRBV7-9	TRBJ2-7	ASSQTGQGKNEQY
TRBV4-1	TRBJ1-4	ASSHPVRVREKLF
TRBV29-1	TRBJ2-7	SVELAGGAYEQY
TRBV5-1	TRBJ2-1	ASSWTSGNYNEQF
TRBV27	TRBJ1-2	ASSLRDGTNYGYT
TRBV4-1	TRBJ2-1	ASSQPTRSSYNEQF
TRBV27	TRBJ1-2	ASSLIRDRINYGYT
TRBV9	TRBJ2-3	ASSVAGISTDTQY
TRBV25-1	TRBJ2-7	ASSETGQHYEQY
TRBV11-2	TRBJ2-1	ASSLKLAGGNEQF
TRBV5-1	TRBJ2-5	ASSLGLGGVTQY
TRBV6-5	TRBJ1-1	ASSYSIQNTEAF
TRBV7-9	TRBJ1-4	ASRSTGQGNEKLF
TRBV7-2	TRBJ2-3	ASSPAIIRRASAVDTQY
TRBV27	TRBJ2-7	ASSPWDRTGEQY
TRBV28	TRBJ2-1	ASRSETGYNEQF
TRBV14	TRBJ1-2	ASSRRRDNYGYT
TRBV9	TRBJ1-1	ASSVVVRMNTEAF
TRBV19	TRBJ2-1	ASSSLNKKLGEQF
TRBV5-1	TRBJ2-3	ASSPGSLSGTDTQY
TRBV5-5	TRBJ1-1	ASSRLTANTEAF
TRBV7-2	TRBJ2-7	ASSLVFGAGGGSYEQY
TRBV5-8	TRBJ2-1	ASSLALAGAYNEQF
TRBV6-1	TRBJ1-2	ASSRGQAFSGYT
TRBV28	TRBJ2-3	ASSPADFGVNTQY
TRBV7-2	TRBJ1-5	ASSKTSNQPQH
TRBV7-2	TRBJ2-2	ASSFGNRGRETGELF
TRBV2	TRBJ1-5	ASSEQGAGNQPQH
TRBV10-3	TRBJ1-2	AISVGQGNYGYT
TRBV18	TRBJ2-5	ASSPPEGRGETQY
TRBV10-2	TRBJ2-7	ASSALTSGKTYEQY
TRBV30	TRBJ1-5	AWSEGALNQPQH
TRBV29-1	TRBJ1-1	SVNLREGTEAF
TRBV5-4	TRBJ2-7	ASSSRDRTLGYEQY
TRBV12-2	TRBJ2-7	ASRTAHRRERGCEQY
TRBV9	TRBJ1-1	ASGDTEAF